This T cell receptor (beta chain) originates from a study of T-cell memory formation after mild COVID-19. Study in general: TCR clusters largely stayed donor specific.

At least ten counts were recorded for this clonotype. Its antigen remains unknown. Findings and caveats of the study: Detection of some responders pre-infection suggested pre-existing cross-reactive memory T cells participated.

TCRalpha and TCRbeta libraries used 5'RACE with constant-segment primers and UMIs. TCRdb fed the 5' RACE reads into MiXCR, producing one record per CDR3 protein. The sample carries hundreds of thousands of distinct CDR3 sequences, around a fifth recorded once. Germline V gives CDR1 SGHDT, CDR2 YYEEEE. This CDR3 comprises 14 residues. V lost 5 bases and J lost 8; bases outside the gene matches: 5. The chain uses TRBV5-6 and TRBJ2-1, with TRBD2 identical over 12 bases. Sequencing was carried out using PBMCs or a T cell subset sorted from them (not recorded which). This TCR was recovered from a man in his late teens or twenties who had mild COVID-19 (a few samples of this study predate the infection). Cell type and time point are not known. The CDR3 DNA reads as TGTGCCAGCAGTACTAGCGGGGGGTTTGATGAGCAGTTCTTC. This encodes CASSTSGGFDEQFF.